The entry that follows covers one T cell receptor (beta chain) sequence. Its specificity is unknown. The sample belongs to a study of cytomegalovirus exposure and HLA in healthy donors. Study as a whole: An analysis done earlier identified fewer than 140 million unique TCR beta sequences from about 179 million T cells.

PCR employed 60 Vbeta and 13 Jbeta primers. Generated by immunoSEQ multiplex PCR, the TCRdb table keeps only in-frame clones and is missing some. This table has about 230,000 clones, 75% to 85% appearing once. Study outcomes and limitations: DRB1 had the most TCR associations and HLA-C the fewest, a later analysis found, with rates varying by HLA locus. Researchers reported in a later analysis that a missense DCLRE1C variant was tied to TCR beta V- and J-gene trimming. An analysis done earlier found most TCR beta V segments productive about 87% or about 30% of the time.

What was sequenced was PBMCs. The receptor's source is a woman aged 55 to 70 in good health and CMV-seropositive.

CDR3 in DNA: TGTGCCAGTAGTCGACAGGGGCCTAGGACTAGCGGGAGCCGAGGTCGAGAGCAGTTCTTC. This gives the protein CASSRQGPRTSGSRGREQFF. This chain uses TRBV19 with TRBJ2-1, with 13 bases identical to TRBD2. Germline CDR1 LNHDA, CDR2 SQIVND (reference sequence). The CDR3 runs 20 residues. With V trimmed by 5 bases and J by 10 bases, 23 bases remained unmatched.